The T cell receptor beta chain described here comes from a study of liver allograft versus peripheral blood T cells (dated by TCRdb to about 2020). For the study in its entirety: T cell receptor repertoires present within transplanted livers were compared with repertoires in the peripheral blood of liver transplant recipients. Beyond this particular receptor, the publication reports: T cell receptor repertoires inside liver allografts were reported to be different from the repertoires detected in peripheral blood.

Sequencer: Illumina MiSeq. In TCRdb, the public reads were trimmed at Q25 with fastp and aligned with MiXCR, with productive beta chains retained. Records with the same CDR3 protein are collapsed into one entry carrying the most frequent genes and DNA. This sample has just under 5,500 distinct CDR3 sequences in its table, and approximately 15% of those were observed once. About 10% of the sample comes from the top ten. Based on its abundance in the sample, this clonotype is medium-sized (0.01 to 0.1%). Its antigen remains undetermined. Base quality data are lacking; no much larger clone is found one base away. The CDR3 spans 18 residues, from the cysteine through the phenylalanine. The DNA shown is the 54-base CDR3, in frame from base 1. For this chain, trimming is 6 bases at the V end and 1 base at the J end, and the number of junction bases without a gene match is 13. The germline V gene yields MNHNS for CDR1 and SASEGT for CDR2.

The chain is made from TRBV6-1 and TRBJ1-5; TRBD1 aligns with 9 central bases. The receptor was isolated from a human patient who had a liver transplant. After a transplant, some T cells may be the graft donor's own cells. The encoded CDR3 is CASSLTRDRVSSNQPQHF. The nucleotide sequence is given as TGTGCCAGCAGCCTTACCCGGGACAGGGTCTCCAGCAATCAGCCCCAGCATTTT.